These 25 T cell receptor beta chains originate from one sample sequenced in a study of blood T cells in healthy people across ages. Primers used in a second PCR of roughly 7 to 12 cycles were a sample-barcoded 5' primer and a J-beta primer mix. TCRdb called the 5' RACE reads again in MiXCR, with one record for every CDR3 protein. The sample has approximately 800,000 distinct CDR3 sequences, more than 20% seen once; the top ten hold more than 3%. The same specimen was also included in a second study, on T cells of mothers and their children.

Material: blood. The receptors shown here come from a boy younger than 18 in good health.

This clonotype was observed a few times. The chain has TRBV4-1 and TRBJ2-7; D is unresolved. Germline V CDR1 and CDR2: MGHRA, YSYEKL. Trimming shortened V by 0 bases and J by 3 bases, and 9 bases separated the two germline ends. The CDR3 runs to 14 residues. The CDR3 reads CASSQEPRDYEQYF. Here the CDR3 DNA reads TGCGCCAGCAGCCAAGAACCCCGTGACTACGAGCAGTACTTC.

The V and J genes are TRBV7-3 and TRBJ2-6; possible D gene TRBD1, 6 bases. Looked up from germline, CDR1 is SGHTA and CDR2 is FQGTGA. CDR3 length equals 16 residues. The germline V and J ends were trimmed by 1 base and 1 base, with 8 bases remaining between them. The CDR3 loop reads CASSLIGGSGANVLTF. CDR3 in DNA: TGTGCCAGCAGCTTAATAGGGGGTTCTGGGGCCAACGTCCTGACTTTC.

This rearrangement joins TRBV28 to TRBJ2-1; TRBD1 agrees at 8 bases. CDR1 is MDHEN and CDR2 is SYDVKM in the germline V gene. Losses at the gene ends were 6 bases for V and 8 bases for J; bases not matched to a gene: 15. The CDR3 has 16 amino acids. CDR3 sequence reads: CASSKPGTGGGYEQFF. Here the CDR3 DNA reads TGTGCCAGCAGCAAACCCGGGACAGGTGGGGGGTATGAGCAGTTCTTC.

This clonotype occurred a few times. This chain joins TRBV7-9 and TRBJ2-5; D is uncertain. The V and J ends lost 3 bases and 3 bases respectively, with 5 bases between them. This CDR3 region has 12 residues. Germline CDR1 is SEHNR and CDR2 is FQNEAQ (reference sequence). The DNA for the CDR3 is TGTGCCAGCAGCTTGATTGAAGAGACCCAGTACTTC. Translating it yields CASSLIEETQYF.

About this clonotype: The junction shows a germline mismatch at one end, possibly a read error. The V and J genes are TRBV6-4 and TRBJ1-2, with unresolved D. Germline CDR1 reads MRHNA; CDR2 reads SNTAGT. This CDR3 region has 11 residues. CDR3 DNA sequence: TGTGCCGGCAGTGACTCATATGGCTACACCTTC. Protein: CAGSDSYGYTF.

The rearrangement uses TRBV29-1 and TRBJ2-7; a weak D match, TRBD1 (5 bases). There are 12 residues in the CDR3. Looked up from germline, CDR1 is SQVTM and CDR2 is ANQGSEA. V was clipped by 7 bases and J by 4 bases, with 14 bases between them. CDR3 loop: CSAVGHTYEQYF. The CDR3 DNA follows: TGCAGCGCTGTAGGACACACGTACGAGCAGTACTTC.

The gene calls are TRBV12-3 or TRBV12-4 and TRBJ2-5, with TRBD2 identical over 12 bases. The CDR3 consists of 15 residues. The V and J ends lost 6 bases and 4 bases, in that order; junction bases with no gene match: 6. CDR3 amino acids: CASSPSGRAGETQYF. The CDR3 bases are TGTGCCAGCAGCCCTAGCGGGAGGGCCGGAGAGACCCAGTACTTC.

In this sample, this clonotype turned up a few times. For the CDR3, the DNA is TGTGCCAGCTCACCAGGGGCCCGCGAGCAGTACTTC. Its translation: CASSPGAREQYF. V is TRBV18 and J is TRBJ2-7, with D maybe TRBD1 (5 bases). Trimming left V 2 bases short and J 6 bases short, with 8 bases between. CDR3 length: 12 amino acids. The germline gives CDR1 KGHSH, CDR2 LQKENI.

This clonotype has only a few counts. The junction departs from germline at one end; a sequencing error may be responsible. This chain connects TRBV12-3 or TRBV12-4 to TRBJ1-5, with 7 bases aligning to TRBD1. The CDR3 runs to 15 residues. The CDR3 DNA sequence: TGCGCCAGCAGGCGACAGGGAGGTGGAAATCAGCCCCAGCATTTT. Its protein is CASRRQGGGNQPQHF.

The chain has TRBV20-1 and TRBJ2-7, with D perhaps assigned TRBD1 or TRBD2 (5 bases each). The ends were cut back, 6 bases at V and 2 bases at J, with 14 bases in the middle. In germline, CDR1 is DFQATT, CDR2 SNEGSKA (reference sequence). This CDR3 has 13 residues. CDR3 coding DNA: TGCAGTGCCCCACTTGGGGGACCCTACGAGCAGTACTTC. Amino acid sequence: CSAPLGGPYEQYF.

This clonotype was seen only a few times. This chain joins TRBV2 and TRBJ1-2; 7 nucleotides align to TRBD1. The CDR3 consists of 14 residues. Germline V lookup: CDR1 SNHLY, CDR2 FYNNEI. The V gene end was trimmed by 0 bases and the J gene end by 8 bases; junction bases not matched to a gene: 6. CDR3 sequence: CASSEARQGVGYTF. In nucleotides, the CDR3 is TGTGCCAGCAGTGAAGCGCGCCAGGGGGTGGGCTACACCTTC.

The CDR3 coding sequence is TGCAGTGCTAGAGATCCGGGGGTGGGCTCCTACGAGCAGTACTTC. The encoded protein is CSARDPGVGSYEQYF. The chain joins TRBV20-1 to TRBJ2-7, with D perhaps TRBD2 (6 bases). Germline V gene sequence: CDR1 DFQATT, CDR2 SNEGSKA (reference sequence). This CDR3 is built from 15 residues. Trimming removed 0 bases at V and 0 bases at J, with 12 bases between.

This clonotype was recorded a few times. The V and J genes are TRBV7-9 and TRBJ2-5; D unresolved. This CDR3 has 13 residues. V dropped 7 bases and J dropped 4 bases, with 13 bases sitting between them. Germline CDR1 and CDR2: SEHNR and FQNEAQ (reference sequence). The CDR3, as DNA: TGTGCCAGCACCCCGCCCCCAGGAGAGACCCAGTACTTC. Translation: CASTPPPGETQYF.

This chain connects TRBV20-1 to TRBJ2-1, with D possibly TRBD1 on 6 matching bases. The end of the DNA aligns better with TRBJ2-5, so the J call may be wrong. The CDR3 sequence is 18 residues long. CDR1 is DFQATT, CDR2 SNEGSKA, per germline (reference sequence). CDR3 DNA sequence: TGCAGTGCTAGAGATAGGGGGAAGTACGGACTCCGCCAAGAGACCCAGTACTTC. Its translation is CSARDRGKYGLRQETQYF.

This clonotype turned up a few times. This sequence joins TRBV2 and TRBJ2-2; TRBD2 matches at 12 bases. V was clipped by 2 bases and J by 6 bases; unmatched bases: 7. The CDR3 is made up of 17 amino acids. Germline CDR1 SNHLY, CDR2 FYNNEI. CDR3 amino acids: CASSESSGRASAGELFF. The DNA for the CDR3 is TGTGCCAGCAGTGAATCTAGCGGGAGGGCCTCCGCCGGGGAGCTGTTTTTT.

The chain carries TRBV20-1 and TRBJ2-1; the match to TRBD2 covers 10 bases. Germline lookup yields CDR1 DFQATT and CDR2 SNEGSKA (reference sequence). The CDR3 totals 13 residues. V lost 5 bases and J lost 8; bases outside the gene matches: 6. This CDR3 is CSAQRGGLDEQFF. The DNA of the CDR3 is TGCAGTGCTCAGCGGGGGGGCCTAGATGAGCAGTTCTTC.

The rearrangement links TRBV6-6 to TRBJ1-2, with a possible D match to TRBD1 (5 bases). This CDR3 has 14 residues. CDR1 MNHNY and CDR2 SVGAGI come from the germline V gene (reference sequence). Trimming stripped 0 bases from V and 7 bases from J, with 12 bases between. This chain's CDR3 is CASSYSSGTRGYTF. DNA of the CDR3: TGTGCCAGCAGTTACTCTAGTGGGACCCGTGGCTACACCTTC.

The J gene is TRBJ2-1, the V gene TRBV7-9; D may match TRBD1 or TRBD2 (5 bases each). The CDR3 is made up of 15 amino acids. Germline V lookup: CDR1 SEHNR, CDR2 FQNEAQ (reference sequence). With 5 bases removed from V and 2 bases from J, the gap between germline ends came to 13 bases. The CDR3 sequence: CASSKRDGAYNEQFF. DNA of the CDR3: TGTGCCAGCAGCAAGAGGGACGGAGCCTACAATGAGCAGTTCTTC.

The table lists this clonotype with a few counts. This chain connects TRBV7-2 to TRBJ2-3; D not certain. Trimming stripped 3 bases from V and 2 bases from J, with 9 bases between. This CDR3 is 14 amino acids long. Germline V CDR1 and CDR2: SGHTA, FQGNSA. CDR3 protein: CASSFNSNTDTQYF. In DNA, the CDR3 is TGTGCCAGCAGCTTTAACAGCAACACAGATACGCAGTATTTT.

The rearrangement links TRBV11-2 to TRBJ2-1; a possible D gene is TRBD1 (6 bases). Trimming removed 6 bases at V and 4 bases at J, with 13 bases between. Looked up from germline, CDR1 is SGHAT and CDR2 is FQNNGV. CDR3 length: 14 residues. The CDR3 protein is CASRHPTGYNEQFF. In DNA form, the CDR3 reads TGTGCCAGCAGACACCCGACAGGTTACAATGAGCAGTTCTTC. Combining the CDR3 with reference TRBV11-2 and TRBJ2-1 gives the whole variable domain EAGVAQSPRYKIIEKRQSVAFWCNPISGHATLYWYQQILGQGPKLLIQFQNNGVVDDSQLPKDRFSAERLKGVDSTLKIQPAKLEDSAVYLCASRHPTGYNEQFFGPGTRLTVL.

The V and J genes are TRBV2 and TRBJ1-5; the D is unclear. From germline, CDR1 is SNHLY and CDR2 FYNNEI. Trimming pared 5 bases from V and 0 bases from J, leaving 11 bases between. The CDR3 sequence is 15 residues long. The CDR3 region is CASSLEPLSNQPQHF. The CDR3 DNA reads TGTGCCAGCAGTCTCGAGCCCCTTAGCAATCAGCCCCAGCATTTT.

The sample holds a few counts of this clonotype. This chain links TRBV25-1 with TRBJ2-5; no clear D gene. Trimming cost V 1 base and J 1 base, with 10 bases left between them. The CDR3 has 15 amino acids. Germline-derived CDR1 and CDR2 are MGHDK and SYGVNS. The CDR3 bases are TGTGCCAGCAGTGAATGGGGTGCAGGCCAAGAGACCCAGTACTTC. The encoded protein is CASSEWGAGQETQYF. The full variable domain, its missing parts supplied by reference TRBV25-1 and TRBJ2-5, is EADIYQTPRYLVIGTGKKITLECSQTMGHDKMYWYQQDPGMELHLIHYSYGVNSTEKGDLSSESTVSRIRTEHFPLTLESARPSHTSQYLCASSEWGAGQETQYFGPGTRLLVL.

For this clonotype: A junction boundary mismatches the germline segment, possibly from a read error. V is TRBV7-9 and J is TRBJ2-3; D uncertain. Looked up from germline, CDR1 is SEHNR and CDR2 is FQNEAQ (reference sequence). CDR3 length equals 15 residues. The CDR3 sequence is CASSLVASRTDTRYF. The CDR3 DNA reads TGTGCCAGCAGCTTAGTGGCCAGCCGCACAGATACGCGGTATTTT.

Ten or more counts support this clonotype. The V and J genes are TRBV29-1 and TRBJ2-7; 8 bases agree with TRBD2. CDR1 and CDR2 from the germline V gene are SQVTM and ANQGSEA. V lost 8 bases to trimming and J lost 2 bases; unmatched junction nucleotides: 5. This CDR3 is 12 amino acids long. The CDR3 sequence is CSISAGAYEQYF. The CDR3 bases are TGCAGCATCTCAGCGGGGGCCTACGAGCAGTACTTC.

This clonotype was detected a few times. This chain uses TRBV20-1 with TRBJ2-7; TRBD2 aligns across 8 bases. V was clipped by 2 bases and J by 6 bases; unmatched bases: 9. The CDR3 runs 14 residues. Germline V lookup: CDR1 DFQATT, CDR2 SNEGSKA (reference sequence). CDR3 sequence: CSARRLAGTCEQYF. The CDR3, as DNA: TGCAGTGCTAGACGGCTAGCGGGTACATGCGAGCAGTACTTC.